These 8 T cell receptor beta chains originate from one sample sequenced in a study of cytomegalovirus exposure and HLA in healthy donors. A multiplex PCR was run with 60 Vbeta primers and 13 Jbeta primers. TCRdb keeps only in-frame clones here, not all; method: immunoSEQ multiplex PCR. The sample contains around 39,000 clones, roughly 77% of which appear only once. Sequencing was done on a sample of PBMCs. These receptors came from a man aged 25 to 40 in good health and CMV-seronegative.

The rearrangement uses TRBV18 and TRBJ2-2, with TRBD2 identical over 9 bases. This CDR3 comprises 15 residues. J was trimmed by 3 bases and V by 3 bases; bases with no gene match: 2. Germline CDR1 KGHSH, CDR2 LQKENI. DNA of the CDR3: TGTGCCAGCTCACCTAGCGGGAGTCACACCGGGGAGCTGTTTTTT. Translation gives CASSPSGSHTGELFF.

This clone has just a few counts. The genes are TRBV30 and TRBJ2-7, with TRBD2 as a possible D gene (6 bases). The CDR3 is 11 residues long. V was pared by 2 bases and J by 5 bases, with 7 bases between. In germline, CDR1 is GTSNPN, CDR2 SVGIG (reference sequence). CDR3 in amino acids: CAWSWGDEQYF. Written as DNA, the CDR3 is TGTGCCTGGAGTTGGGGGGACGAGCAGTACTTC.

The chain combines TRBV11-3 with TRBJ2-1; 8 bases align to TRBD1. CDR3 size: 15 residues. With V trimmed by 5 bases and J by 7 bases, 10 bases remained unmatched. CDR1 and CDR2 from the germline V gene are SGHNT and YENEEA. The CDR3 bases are TGTGCCAGCAGCACCAACGGGGACAGGCAGAATGAGCAGTTCTTC. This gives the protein CASSTNGDRQNEQFF.

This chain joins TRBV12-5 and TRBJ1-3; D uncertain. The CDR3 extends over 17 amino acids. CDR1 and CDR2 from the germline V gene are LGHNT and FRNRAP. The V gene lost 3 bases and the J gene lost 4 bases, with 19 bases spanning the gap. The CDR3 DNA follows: TGTGCTAGTGGTTTCTCCGGGAAAGGAAACGAGGGAAACACCATATATTTT. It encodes CASGFSGKGNEGNTIYF.

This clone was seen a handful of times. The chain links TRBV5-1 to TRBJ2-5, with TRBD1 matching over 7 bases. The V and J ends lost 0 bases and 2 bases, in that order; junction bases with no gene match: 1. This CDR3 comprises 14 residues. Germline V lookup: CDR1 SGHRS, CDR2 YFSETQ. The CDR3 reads CASSLDRGQETQYF. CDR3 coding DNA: TGCGCCAGCAGCTTGGACAGGGGACAAGAGACCCAGTACTTC.

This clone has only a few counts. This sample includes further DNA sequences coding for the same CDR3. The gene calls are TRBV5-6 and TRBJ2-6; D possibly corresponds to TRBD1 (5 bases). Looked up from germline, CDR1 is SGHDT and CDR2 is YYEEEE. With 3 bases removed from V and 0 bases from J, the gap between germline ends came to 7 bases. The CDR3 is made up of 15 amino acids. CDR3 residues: CASSSGLSGANVLTF. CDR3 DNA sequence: TGTGCCAGCAGCTCAGGGCTCTCTGGGGCCAACGTCCTGACTTTC.

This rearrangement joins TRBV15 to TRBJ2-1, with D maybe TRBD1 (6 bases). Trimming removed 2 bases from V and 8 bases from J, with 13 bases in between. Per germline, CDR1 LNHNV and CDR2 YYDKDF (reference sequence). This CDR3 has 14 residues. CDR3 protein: CATSRRTGLDEQFF. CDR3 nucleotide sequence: TGTGCCACCAGCAGACGCACAGGGTTGGATGAGCAGTTCTTC.

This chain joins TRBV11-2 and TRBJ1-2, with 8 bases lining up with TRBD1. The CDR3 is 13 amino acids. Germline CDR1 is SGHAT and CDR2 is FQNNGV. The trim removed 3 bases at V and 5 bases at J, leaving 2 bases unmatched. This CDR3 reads CASSFQGAYGYTF. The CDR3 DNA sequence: TGTGCCAGCAGCTTCCAGGGGGCATATGGCTACACCTTC.